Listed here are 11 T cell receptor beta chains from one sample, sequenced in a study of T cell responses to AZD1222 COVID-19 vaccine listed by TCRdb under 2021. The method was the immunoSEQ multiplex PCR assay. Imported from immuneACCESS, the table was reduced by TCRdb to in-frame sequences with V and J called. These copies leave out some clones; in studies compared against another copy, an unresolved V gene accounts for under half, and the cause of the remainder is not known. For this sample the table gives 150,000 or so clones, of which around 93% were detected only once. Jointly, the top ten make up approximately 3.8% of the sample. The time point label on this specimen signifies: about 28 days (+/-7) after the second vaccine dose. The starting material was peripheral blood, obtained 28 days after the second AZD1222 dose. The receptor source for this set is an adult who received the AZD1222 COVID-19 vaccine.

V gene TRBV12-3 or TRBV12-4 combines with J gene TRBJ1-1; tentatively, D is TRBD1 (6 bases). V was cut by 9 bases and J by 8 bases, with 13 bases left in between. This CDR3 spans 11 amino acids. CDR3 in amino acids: CASSWTEEAFF. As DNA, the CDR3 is TGTGCCAGTAGCTGGACAGAAGAAGCTTTCTTT.

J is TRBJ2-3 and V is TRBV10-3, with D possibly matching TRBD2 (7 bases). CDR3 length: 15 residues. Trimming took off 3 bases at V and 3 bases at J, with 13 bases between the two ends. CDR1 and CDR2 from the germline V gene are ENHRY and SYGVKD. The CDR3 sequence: CAISDDGGRTDTQYF. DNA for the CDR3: TGTGCCATCAGTGATGACGGGGGGCGGACAGATACGCAGTATTTT.

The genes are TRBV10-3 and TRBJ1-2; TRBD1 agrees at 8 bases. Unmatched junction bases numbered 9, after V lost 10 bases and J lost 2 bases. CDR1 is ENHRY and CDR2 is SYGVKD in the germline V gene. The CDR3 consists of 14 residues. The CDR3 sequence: CATTGQGANYGYTF. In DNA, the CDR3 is TGTGCCACTACGGGGCAGGGGGCCAACTATGGCTACACCTTC.

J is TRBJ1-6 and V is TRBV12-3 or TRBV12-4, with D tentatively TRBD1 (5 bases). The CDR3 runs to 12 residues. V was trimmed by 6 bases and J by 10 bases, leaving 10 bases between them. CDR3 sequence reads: CASRGGESPLHF. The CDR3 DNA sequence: TGTGCCAGCAGGGGGGGGGAGTCACCCCTCCACTTT.

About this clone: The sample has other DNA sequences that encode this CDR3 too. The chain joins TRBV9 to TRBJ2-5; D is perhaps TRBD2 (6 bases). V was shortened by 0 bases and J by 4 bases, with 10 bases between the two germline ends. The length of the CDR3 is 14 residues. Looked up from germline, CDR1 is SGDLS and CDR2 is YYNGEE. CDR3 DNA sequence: TGTGCCAGCAGCGTAGCTGTGGGGGGAGAGACCCAGTACTTC. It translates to CASSVAVGGETQYF.

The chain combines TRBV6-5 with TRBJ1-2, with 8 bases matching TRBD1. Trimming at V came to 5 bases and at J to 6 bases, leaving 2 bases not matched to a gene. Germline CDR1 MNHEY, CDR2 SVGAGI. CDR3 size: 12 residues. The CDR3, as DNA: TGTGCCAGCAGTCTGACAGGGGATGGCTACACCTTC. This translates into CASSLTGDGYTF.

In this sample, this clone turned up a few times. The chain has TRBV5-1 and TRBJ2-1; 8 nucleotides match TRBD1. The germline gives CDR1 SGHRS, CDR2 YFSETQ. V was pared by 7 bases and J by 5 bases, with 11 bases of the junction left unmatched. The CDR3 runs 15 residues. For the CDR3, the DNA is TGCGCCAGCCAGGGGGCCTTCACACCGAACAATGAGCAGTTCTTC. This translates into CASQGAFTPNNEQFF.

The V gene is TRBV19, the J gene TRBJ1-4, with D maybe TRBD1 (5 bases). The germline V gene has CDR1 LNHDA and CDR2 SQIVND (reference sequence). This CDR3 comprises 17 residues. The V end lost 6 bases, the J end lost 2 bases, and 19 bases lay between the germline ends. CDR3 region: CASSRPGRVLTNEKLFF. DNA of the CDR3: TGTGCCAGTAGCCGACCCGGCAGGGTTTTGACTAATGAAAAACTGTTTTTT.

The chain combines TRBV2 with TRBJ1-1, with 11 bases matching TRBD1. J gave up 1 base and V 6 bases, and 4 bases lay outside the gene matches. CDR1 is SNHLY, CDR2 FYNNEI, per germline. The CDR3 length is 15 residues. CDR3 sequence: CASRDRGLKNTEAFF. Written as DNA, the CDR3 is TGTGCCAGCAGGGACAGGGGGCTCAAGAACACTGAAGCTTTCTTT.

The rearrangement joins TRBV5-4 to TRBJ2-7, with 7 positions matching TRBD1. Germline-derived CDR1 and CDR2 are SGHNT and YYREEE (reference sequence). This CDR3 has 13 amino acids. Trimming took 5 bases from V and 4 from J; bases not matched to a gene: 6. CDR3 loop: CASSFRQGYEQYF. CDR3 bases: TGTGCCAGCAGTTTTCGACAGGGTTACGAGCAGTACTTC.

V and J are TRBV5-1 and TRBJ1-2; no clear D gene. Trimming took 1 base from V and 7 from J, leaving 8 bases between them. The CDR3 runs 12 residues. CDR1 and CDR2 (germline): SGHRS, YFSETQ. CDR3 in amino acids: CASSLTLTGYTF. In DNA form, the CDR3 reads TGCGCCAGCAGCTTGACCTTAACTGGCTACACCTTC.